Listed below are T cell receptor beta chains from one sample, sequenced in a study of immune evolution from preneoplasia to lung adenocarcinoma. The repertoire was sequenced with immunoSEQ multiplex PCR; TCRdb's copy has only in-frame clones and lacks some. The sample shows around 5,700 clones, 70% to 80% of them seen only once. Sequencing used FFPE lung adenocarcinoma in situ tissue. These receptors all stem from a donor of 70 years or more with lung adenocarcinoma. CDR3s include the opening cysteine and the closing phenylalanine or tryptophan. D genes are given only for firm matches. Rows may omit the clone size; those that give it use once, few, many or a size class.

v_call: TRBV9; d_call: .; j_call: TRBJ1-5; clone_size: .; cdr3_length: 15; cdr3_aa: CASSETGTPSRPQHF; cdr3_nt: TGTGCCAGCAGCGAGACCGGGACTCCTTCCCGGCCCCAGCATTTT
v_call: TRBV28; d_call: .; j_call: TRBJ1-4; clone_size: .; cdr3_length: 13; cdr3_aa: CASSLPGTEKLFF; cdr3_nt: TGTGCCAGCAGTTTGCCAGGGACTGAAAAACTGTTTTTT
v_call: TRBV27; d_call: TRBD2; j_call: TRBJ2-1; clone_size: large; cdr3_length: 13; cdr3_aa: CASTVAGSDEQFF; cdr3_nt: TGTGCCAGCACAGTAGCGGGGTCAGATGAGCAGTTCTTC
v_call: TRBV10-3; d_call: .; j_call: TRBJ1-5; clone_size: .; cdr3_length: 14; cdr3_aa: CATSSGLGNQPQHF; cdr3_nt: TGTGCCACGTCATCCGGGTTGGGCAATCAGCCCCAGCATTTT
v_call: TRBV30; d_call: .; j_call: TRBJ1-3; clone_size: .; cdr3_length: 13; cdr3_aa: CAQHWSSGNTIYF; cdr3_nt: TGTGCTCAACACTGGAGTTCTGGAAACACCATATATTTT
v_call: TRBV11-2; d_call: .; j_call: TRBJ1-1; clone_size: .; cdr3_length: 13; cdr3_aa: CASSLPGLTEAFF; cdr3_nt: TGTGCCAGCAGCTTACCAGGGTTAACTGAAGCTTTCTTT
v_call: TRBV7-3; d_call: .; j_call: TRBJ1-5; clone_size: .; cdr3_length: 13; cdr3_aa: CASSLFPNQPQHF; cdr3_nt: TGTGCCAGCAGCTTATTTCCCAATCAGCCCCAGCATTTT
v_call: TRBV11-1; d_call: .; j_call: TRBJ1-6; clone_size: few; cdr3_length: 14; cdr3_aa: CASSLAPTYSPLHF; cdr3_nt: TGTGCCAGCAGCTTAGCCCCGACGTATTCACCCCTCCACTTT
v_call: TRBV30; d_call: TRBD2; j_call: TRBJ2-7; clone_size: once; cdr3_length: 13; cdr3_aa: CAWRTGGAYEQYF; cdr3_nt: TGTGCCTGGAGGACGGGGGGAGCGTACGAGCAGTACTTC
v_call: TRBV28; d_call: .; j_call: TRBJ2-7; clone_size: .; cdr3_length: 11; cdr3_aa: CASSNRVEQYF; cdr3_nt: TGTGCCAGCAGTAACAGGGTGGAGCAGTACTTC
v_call: TRBV30; d_call: .; j_call: TRBJ2-1; clone_size: .; cdr3_length: 12; cdr3_aa: CAWSRVENEQFF; cdr3_nt: TGTGCCTGGAGTAGGGTAGAGAATGAGCAGTTCTTC
v_call: TRBV6-6; d_call: .; j_call: TRBJ2-1; clone_size: .; cdr3_length: 14; cdr3_aa: CASSFRGRYNEQFF; cdr3_nt: TGTGCCAGCAGTTTCCGGGGGAGATACAATGAGCAGTTCTTC